A single sample is the source of the 10 T cell receptor beta chains below, sequenced in a study of radiation and T cells in renal cell carcinoma. Here immunoSEQ multiplex PCR was the method, and the copy in TCRdb shows in-frame clones only, minus some. The data hold just under 150,000 clones, with 65% to 90% observed a single time. As to time point: blood 4 weeks post-SBRT, at nephrectomy. As to treatment: 15 Gy SBRT to primary tumor, nephrectomy 4 weeks later. The material was blood, obtained from a patient whose treatment included radiotherapy and nephrectomy. The receptors derive from a woman aged 45-65 years with renal cell carcinoma.

The chain couples TRBV7-2 to TRBJ2-1, with 9 bases lining up with TRBD2. Per germline, CDR1 SGHTA and CDR2 FQGNSA. Germline trimming cut 5 bases from V and 6 bases from J; bases unmatched to any gene: 8. The CDR3 loop spans 15 amino acids. CDR3 loop: CASSRNTAGGNEQFF. CDR3 nucleotide sequence: TGTGCCAGCAGCCGAAACACAGCGGGGGGCAATGAGCAGTTCTTC.

Worth noting for this clone: One junction end does not reproduce the germline sequence, and a read error may be involved. The chain links TRBV11-2 to TRBJ2-7; 9 nucleotides agree with TRBD1. Germline V gene lookup returns CDR1 SGHAT and CDR2 FQNNGV. This CDR3 region has 13 residues. The CDR3 region is CASSFPQDRGIGF. The CDR3 DNA sequence: TGTGCCAGCAGCTTCCCCCAAGACAGGGGGATTGGCTTC. The full variable domain, its missing parts supplied by reference TRBV11-2 and TRBJ2-7, is EAGVAQSPRYKIIEKRQSVAFWCNPISGHATLYWYQQILGQGPKLLIQFQNNGVVDDSQLPKDRFSAERLKGVDSTLKIQPAKLEDSAVYLCASSFPQDRGIGFGPGTRLTVT.

The genes are TRBV28 and TRBJ1-1; D is ambiguous. CDR1 MDHEN and CDR2 SYDVKM come from the germline V gene. This CDR3 region has 13 residues. The ends were cut back, 3 bases at V and 0 bases at J, with 5 bases in the middle. Here the CDR3 reads CASSLAMNTEAFF. The CDR3, as DNA: TGTGCCAGCAGTTTGGCGATGAACACTGAAGCTTTCTTT.

The chain employs TRBV19 and TRBJ2-2; tentatively, D is TRBD1 or TRBD2 (5 bases each). Germline CDR1 reads LNHDA; CDR2 reads SQIVND (reference sequence). This CDR3 is 14 amino acids long. V shed 5 bases and J shed 6 bases, with 13 bases lying between them. The CDR3 here is CASSVRGAAGELFF. DNA of the CDR3: TGTGCCAGTAGTGTCCGGGGCGCGGCCGGGGAGCTGTTTTTT.

This rearrangement joins TRBV18 to TRBJ1-1; D gene uncertain. The germline CDR1 and CDR2 sequences are KGHSH and LQKENI. Trimming took off 1 base at V and 2 bases at J, with 11 bases between the two ends. The CDR3 has 15 residues. Written as DNA, the CDR3 is TGTGCCAGCTCACCACTTATCAATAGAAACACTGAAGCTTTCTTT. Its translation: CASSPLINRNTEAFF.

The chain joins TRBV25-1 to TRBJ2-5; a weak D match, TRBD2 (7 bases). The V end was cut by 1 base, the J end by 5 bases, with 14 bases between. Germline values: CDR1 MGHDK, CDR2 SYGVNS. CDR3 length: 15 residues. The chain's CDR3 is CASSEFMGGAETQYF. The CDR3 DNA is TGTGCCAGCAGTGAATTTATGGGGGGGGCTGAGACCCAGTACTTC.

The chain carries TRBV28 and TRBJ1-2, with 9 bases matching TRBD1. CDR3 length: 13 residues. J was trimmed by 7 bases and V by 10 bases; bases with no gene match: 10. Germline CDR1 reads MDHEN; CDR2 reads SYDVKM. For the CDR3, the DNA is TGTGCCACCTTGGGGACAGGGTTCCGTGGCTACACCTTC. This sequence encodes CATLGTGFRGYTF.

V gene TRBV7-2 combines with J gene TRBJ1-2; no clear D. The CDR3 covers 13 residues. Germline V CDR1 and CDR2: SGHTA, FQGNSA. Trimming stripped 7 bases from V and 5 bases from J, with 14 bases between. The CDR3 protein is CASTHYRSYGYTF. The CDR3 region has the DNA TGTGCCAGCACTCATTACCGGAGTTATGGCTACACCTTC.

This chain links TRBV4-1 with TRBJ2-1, with 7 bases fitting TRBD2. V shed 4 bases and J 3 bases; nucleotides not matched to a gene: 9. The CDR3 is 16 amino acids. Germline V CDR1 and CDR2: MGHRA, YSYEKL. CDR3 sequence (DNA): TGCGCCAGCAGCCCGCGGGTCCTAGCGGACTACAATGAGCAGTTCTTC. It codes for CASSPRVLADYNEQFF.

This chain connects TRBV10-2 to TRBJ1-1, with TRBD1 identical over 9 bases. CDR1 is WSHSY, CDR2 SAAADI, per germline. The J segment lost 5 bases and the V segment lost 5 bases, leaving 6 bases of the junction unmatched. The CDR3 has 14 residues. The CDR3 DNA reads TGCGCCAGCAGTCCATTGGACAGGGGTACTGAAGCTTTCTTT. This encodes CASSPLDRGTEAFF.